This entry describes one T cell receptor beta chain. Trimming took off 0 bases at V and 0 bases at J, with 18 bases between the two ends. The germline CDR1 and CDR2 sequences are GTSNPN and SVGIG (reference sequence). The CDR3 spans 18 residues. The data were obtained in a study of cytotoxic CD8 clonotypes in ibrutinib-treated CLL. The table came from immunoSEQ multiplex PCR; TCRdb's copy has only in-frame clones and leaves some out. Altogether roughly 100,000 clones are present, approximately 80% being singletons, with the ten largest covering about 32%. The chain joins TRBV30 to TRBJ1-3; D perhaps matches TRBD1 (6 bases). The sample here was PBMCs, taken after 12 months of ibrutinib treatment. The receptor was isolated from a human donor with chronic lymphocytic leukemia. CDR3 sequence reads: CAWSVSGAGASSGNTIYF. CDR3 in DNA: TGTGCCTGGAGTGTAAGCGGGGCAGGGGCAAGCTCTGGAAACACCATATATTTT.